This T cell receptor beta chain was identified in a study of blood T cell repertoires in COVID-19. Background on the study: Italy, Spain and the United States were the sources of the convalescent and acute COVID-19 samples. PBMCs, B-cell-depleted T cells, or T cells were the source of the cDNA or gDNA that made up the material.

Authors' methods: Estimation of nucleated cell counts was performed using reference gene primer amplification. Sequencing used immunoSEQ multiplex PCR; TCRdb keeps in-frame clones, though not all of them. The V and J calls and clone size are taken from that table; D and trimming were inferred from the DNA. The data contain about 86,000 clones, around 87% of them singletons. There are 18 residues in the CDR3. Trimming at V came to 4 bases and at J to 3 bases, leaving 18 bases not matched to a gene. The germline V gene has CDR1 SGDLS and CDR2 YYNGEE. Sequencing used peripheral blood. The rearrangement joins TRBV9 to TRBJ1-1, with 7 bases identical to TRBD1. The clonotype originates from a human donor in a cohort sampled during active COVID-19. The CDR3 region is CASSTAATTGSRYTEAFF. Written as DNA, the CDR3 is TGTGCCAGCAGCACCGCCGCGACGACAGGGTCACGGTACACTGAAGCTTTCTTT.